Listed here are 11 T cell receptor beta chains from one sample, sequenced in a study of human T cells and chemical hapten exposure. A single record per CDR3 protein comes from TCRdb applying MiXCR to the RACE reads. The sample has 150,000 to 200,000 distinct CDR3 sequences; roughly 15% are singletons. Sample time point: patch test 1, 2 weeks after DPC sensitization. Treatment noted: therapeutic diphenylcyclopropenone sensitization with weekly scalp DPC. The material was whole blood, obtained in connection with sensitization to the hapten diphenylcyclopropenone (DPC). These receptors were taken from a woman aged 30 to 39 with alopecia areata. Some clones in this sample may be carry-over from other donors' samples.

The sample holds a few counts of this clonotype. The chain joins TRBV9 to TRBJ1-5; a weak D match, TRBD1 (5 bases). CDR1 and CDR2 from the germline V gene are SGDLS and YYNGEE. This CDR3 comprises 13 residues. V lost 0 bases to trimming and J lost 7 bases, with 8 bases between them. CDR3 DNA sequence: TGTGCCAGCAGCGTAGTTGGGGACCAGCCCCAGCATTTT. Amino acid sequence: CASSVVGDQPQHF.

This clonotype has only a few counts. This chain connects TRBV29-1 to TRBJ2-5, with D perhaps TRBD2 (6 bases). The CDR3 extends over 12 amino acids. Germline-derived CDR1 and CDR2 are SQVTM and ANQGSEA. Trimming pared 1 base from V and 5 bases from J, leaving 8 bases between. This CDR3 reads CSVEGLAETQYF. In DNA, the CDR3 is TGCAGCGTTGAAGGCCTAGCGGAGACCCAGTACTTC.

This clonotype was seen more than once but under ten times. The chain combines TRBV5-4 with TRBJ2-3; 12 bases align to TRBD2. With 0 bases clipped from V and 5 bases from J, the junction kept 1 base outside the gene matches. Germline V gives CDR1 SGHNT, CDR2 YYREEE (reference sequence). CDR3 size: 15 residues. CDR3 bases: TGTGCCAGCAGCTTGGCACTAGCGGGGGGAGATACGCAGTATTTT. Protein product: CASSLALAGGDTQYF.

This clonotype has only a few counts. The chain combines TRBV21-1 with TRBJ2-5; the D call in the table, TRBD1, was not verified against the DNA. TRBV21-1 is described as a pseudogene. The CDR3 runs 14 residues. CDR3 protein: CASSNRDSQETQYF. The CDR3 bases are TGTGCCAGCAGCAACCGGGACAGCCAAGAGACCCAGTACTTC.

For this clonotype: Just one base apart from a much larger clone, this may be a read error. J is TRBJ1-1 and V is TRBV7-2; possible D gene TRBD1, 5 bases. The germline V gene has CDR1 SGHTA and CDR2 FQGNSA. CDR3 length: 15 residues. The CDR3 nucleotides are TGTGTCAGCAGCTTAGCTGGGACCATGAACACTGAAGCTTTCTTT. Its translation: CVSSLAGTMNTEAFF.

This clonotype appeared a few times. CDR3 DNA: TGTGCCAGCAGTTCCCCCGGGACTAGCGGCTCCTACGAGCAGTACTTC. It codes for CASSSPGTSGSYEQYF. V gene TRBV27 combines with J gene TRBJ2-7, with 11 bases identical to TRBD2. Trimming removed 4 bases from V and 0 bases from J; junction bases left unmatched: 5. The length of the CDR3 is 16 residues. CDR1 MNHEY and CDR2 SMNVEV come from the germline V gene (reference sequence).

Many counts were recorded for this clonotype. The chain carries TRBV6-5 and TRBJ1-2; TRBD1 matches at 8 bases. This CDR3 region has 15 residues. J lost 2 bases, V lost 5 bases, and 7 bases had no gene match. CDR1 and CDR2 from the germline V gene are MNHEY and SVGAGI. The CDR3 here is CASSTTGGPNYGYTF. The DNA for the CDR3 is TGTGCCAGCAGTACCACAGGGGGACCAAACTATGGCTACACCTTC.

This clonotype was picked up a small number of times. The chain joins TRBV20-1 to TRBJ2-6, with D perhaps TRBD1 or TRBD2 (5 bases each). Per the germline V gene, CDR1 is DFQATT and CDR2 is SNEGSKA (reference sequence). This CDR3 is 17 amino acids long. The V and J ends lost 3 bases and 0 bases respectively, with 15 bases between them. The CDR3 region is CSASAGTYTSGANVLTF. The DNA of the CDR3 is TGCAGTGCTAGCGCCGGGACGTACACCTCTGGGGCCAACGTCCTGACTTTC.

In its sample, this clonotype was seen a few times. V is TRBV7-9 and J is TRBJ1-6; D gene ambiguous. Trimming took 3 bases from V and 8 from J, leaving 8 bases between them. The CDR3 has 13 residues. Germline-derived CDR1 and CDR2 are SEHNR and FQNEAQ (reference sequence). The CDR3 bases are TGTGCCAGCAGCTTCGTAAAGGATTCACCCCTCCACTTT. Translated, it gives CASSFVKDSPLHF.

This clonotype turned up a few times. The rearrangement joins TRBV21-1 to TRBJ2-1; the table names TRBD1, a call not compared with the DNA. TRBV21-1 is an annotated pseudogene. This CDR3 spans 17 amino acids. The CDR3 reads CASSKRGDIHSYNEQFF. In DNA, the CDR3 is TGTGCCAGCAGCAAAAGGGGGGACATCCACTCCTACAATGAGCAGTTCTTC.

This clonotype has just a few counts. This rearrangement joins TRBV7-2 to TRBJ2-1; no reliable D call. V gave up 6 bases and J gave up 3 bases, with 18 bases separating them. Germline V lookup: CDR1 SGHTA, CDR2 FQGNSA. This CDR3 has 16 amino acids. The CDR3 nucleotides read TGTGCCAGCAGTCGAGACGCCGGAGCTGTCTACAATGAGCAGTTCTTC. It codes for CASSRDAGAVYNEQFF.